A single sample gave rise to the 8 T cell receptor beta chains below, sequenced in a study of T cell responses to AZD1222 COVID-19 vaccine (dated by TCRdb to about 2021). The receptor library was made with the immunoSEQ multiplex PCR assay. The source is immuneACCESS, and TCRdb retained only in-frame sequences with V and J called. Part of the clones is not carried over; for the studies checked, unresolved V genes explain less than half of this, and the remainder is unexplained. The sample table records approximately 180,000 clones; roughly 92% of these occur just once. The top ten clonotypes cover around 9.3% of the sample. Reading the label with the study, this specimen's time point is: baseline before first vaccination. Material: peripheral blood, obtained on day 0 of AZD1222 vaccination. These receptors all stem from an adult in good health.

The V call is TRBV18, the J call TRBJ1-1; unclear D gene. This CDR3 spans 14 amino acids. Germline lookup yields CDR1 KGHSH and CDR2 LQKENI. The germline V and J ends were trimmed by 2 bases and 4 bases, with 11 bases remaining between them. The CDR3 sequence: CASSPGVWITEAFF. The CDR3 nucleotides read TGTGCCAGCTCACCAGGGGTGTGGATCACTGAAGCTTTCTTT.

V gene TRBV5-6 combines with J gene TRBJ1-3; 8 nucleotides align to TRBD1. Germline trimming cut 2 bases from V and 8 bases from J; bases unmatched to any gene: 3. The CDR3 totals 13 residues. Germline lookup yields CDR1 SGHDT and CDR2 YYEEEE. The DNA for the CDR3 is TGTGCCAGCAGCTTACAGGGGGATTACACCATATATTTT. This codes for CASSLQGDYTIYF. The whole variable domain, filled in from reference TRBV5-6 and TRBJ1-3, reads DAGVTQSPTHLIKTRGQQVTLRCSPKSGHDTVSWYQQALGQGPQFIFQYYEEEERQRGNFPDRFSGHQFPNYSSELNVNALLLGDSALYLCASSLQGDYTIYFGEGSWLTVV.

The genes are TRBV24-1 and TRBJ1-6; D perhaps matches TRBD1 (5 bases). The CDR3 is 14 residues long. Germline V gene lookup returns CDR1 KGHDR and CDR2 SFDVKD. The V gene lost 5 bases and the J gene lost 4 bases, with 8 bases spanning the gap. CDR3 region: CATSGGGYNSPLHF. As DNA, the CDR3 is TGTGCCACCAGTGGGGGGGGTTATAATTCACCCCTCCACTTT.

The rearrangement joins TRBV2 to TRBJ1-1; TRBD1 aligns across 9 bases. The CDR3 is made up of 14 amino acids. Germline V gene data show CDR1 as SNHLY and CDR2 as FYNNEI. Trimming removed 8 bases from V and 5 bases from J; junction bases left unmatched: 9. The CDR3 loop reads CASGRTGTGTEAFF. DNA for the CDR3: TGTGCCAGCGGACGGACAGGGACAGGGACTGAAGCTTTCTTT.

As regards this clone: The junction differs from germline at one of its ends, possibly a read error. The rearrangement uses TRBV7-2 and TRBJ2-5, with D maybe TRBD2 (5 bases). Germline CDR1 and CDR2: SGHTA and FQGNSA. This CDR3 is 12 amino acids long. The CDR3 reads CASSLPLEGAHF. The CDR3 coding sequence is TGTGCCAGCAGCCTCCCCTTAGAGGGCGCTCACTTC.

The J gene is TRBJ2-7, the V gene TRBV11-2; 7 bases align to TRBD1. This CDR3 is built from 13 residues. Germline loops: CDR1 SGHAT, CDR2 FQNNGV. Losses at the gene ends were 4 bases for V and 6 bases for J; bases not matched to a gene: 6. For the CDR3, the DNA is TGTGCCAGCAGCTGGAGCACAGGGGCCGAGCAGTACTTC. This encodes CASSWSTGAEQYF. The whole variable domain, filled in from reference TRBV11-2 and TRBJ2-7, reads EAGVAQSPRYKIIEKRQSVAFWCNPISGHATLYWYQQILGQGPKLLIQFQNNGVVDDSQLPKDRFSAERLKGVDSTLKIQPAKLEDSAVYLCASSWSTGAEQYFGPGTRLTVT.

This chain links TRBV10-3 with TRBJ2-3, with 11 bases aligning to TRBD2. With 0 bases clipped from V and 7 bases from J, the junction kept 3 bases outside the gene matches. The CDR3 extends over 15 amino acids. Germline V gene sequence: CDR1 ENHRY, CDR2 SYGVKD. The CDR3 nucleotides read TGTGCCATCAGTGAGTCTACTAGCGGGAGATATACGCAGTATTTT. Amino acid sequence: CAISESTSGRYTQYF.

V is TRBV5-6 and J is TRBJ2-2; D is ambiguous. In germline, CDR1 is SGHDT, CDR2 YYEEEE. The V gene lost 2 bases and the J gene lost 6 bases, with 14 bases spanning the gap. The CDR3 runs 15 residues. The CDR3 DNA follows: TGTGCCAGCAGCTTCTATGGAGTAGATGCCGGGGAGCTGTTTTTT. The encoded protein is CASSFYGVDAGELFF.